The 29 T cell receptor beta chains below were found in one sample sequenced in a study of human T cells and chemical hapten exposure. The sample's time point: patch test 3, about 24 weeks after DPC sensitization. The treatment denotes: therapeutic diphenylcyclopropenone sensitization with weekly scalp DPC. In TCRdb, the RACE reads were re-called with MiXCR into one record per CDR3 protein. The sample has just over 70,000 distinct CDR3 sequences, around 10% seen once. The sample in question was whole blood, obtained in connection with sensitization to the hapten diphenylcyclopropenone (DPC). These receptor sequences come from a woman in her forties or fifties with alopecia areata. Some clones in this sample may be carry-over from other donors' samples.

The chain employs TRBV7-6 and TRBJ1-6, with D possibly TRBD1 on 5 matching bases. The CDR3 is 14 residues long. The V and J ends lost 6 bases and 7 bases respectively, with 13 bases between them. Per germline, CDR1 SGHVS and CDR2 FNYEAQ. Here the CDR3 reads CASRVQASNSPLHF. CDR3 DNA sequence: TGTGCCAGCAGAGTACAGGCTTCCAATTCACCCCTCCACTTT.

This clonotype occurred a few times. The chain uses TRBV2 and TRBJ1-6; TRBD1 agrees at 7 bases. Trimming removed 7 bases from V and 7 bases from J; junction bases left unmatched: 4. CDR3 size: 13 residues. The germline gives CDR1 SNHLY, CDR2 FYNNEI. CDR3 sequence (DNA): TGTGCCAGCATCGCACAGGGGAATTCACCCCTCCACTTT. Amino acid sequence: CASIAQGNSPLHF. The whole variable domain, filled in from reference TRBV2 and TRBJ1-6, reads EPEVTQTPSHQVTQMGQEVILRCVPISNHLYFYWYRQILGQKVEFLVSFYNNEISEKSEIFDDQFSVERPDGSNFTLKIRSTKLEDSAMYFCASIAQGNSPLHFGNGTRLTVT.

This clonotype was found many times. The chain has TRBV4-3 and TRBJ1-3; possibly TRBD1 for D (5 bases). The germline V gene encodes CDR1 LGHNA and CDR2 YSLEER. V lost 0 bases and J lost 2, with 14 bases in between. CDR3 length equals 17 residues. The CDR3, as DNA: TGCGCCAGCAGCCAAGACCCCGGGACTCCCCCTGGAAACACCATATATTTT. Translated, it gives CASSQDPGTPPGNTIYF.

CDR3 region: CASRSNPAGNTEAFF. CDR3 DNA: TGCGCCAGCAGGTCTAATCCGGCCGGGAACACTGAAGCTTTCTTT. V and J are TRBV5-1 and TRBJ1-1; no reliable D call. The germline V and J ends were trimmed by 5 bases and 1 base, with 15 bases remaining between them. The length of the CDR3 is 15 residues. The germline CDR1 and CDR2 sequences are SGHRS and YFSETQ.

The chain has TRBV11-2 and TRBJ1-5, with D unclear. This CDR3 has 15 residues. V lost 5 bases and J lost 1, with 12 bases in between. Looked up from germline, CDR1 is SGHAT and CDR2 is FQNNGV. CDR3 region: CASSRRGGSNQPQHF. In nucleotides, the CDR3 is TGTGCCAGCAGCCGGCGCGGAGGCAGCAATCAGCCCCAGCATTTT.

In this sample, this clonotype turned up a few times. The V call is TRBV6-6, the J call TRBJ2-6; the D is unclear. Germline V gives CDR1 MNHNY, CDR2 SVGAGI (reference sequence). With 6 bases removed from V and 4 bases from J, the gap between germline ends came to 16 bases. There are 16 residues in the CDR3. The chain's CDR3 is CASSPGPTDGANVLTF. The CDR3 DNA is TGTGCCAGCAGCCCCGGGCCTACAGACGGGGCCAACGTCCTGACTTTC.

This clonotype was seen repeatedly, ten times or more. The J gene is TRBJ2-2, the V gene TRBV12-3 or TRBV12-4; D not resolved. The CDR3 is 13 amino acids. Trimming cost V 6 bases and J 7 bases, with 12 bases left between them. For the CDR3, the DNA is TGTGCCAGCAGCCCGGGTCTCTACGGGGAGCTGTTTTTT. The encoded protein is CASSPGLYGELFF.

This clonotype was seen more than once but under ten times. Here the CDR3 reads CASSFNPNEQFF. The CDR3 nucleotides are TGTGCCAGCAGTTTTAATCCCAATGAGCAGTTCTTC. The chain combines TRBV12-3 or TRBV12-4 with TRBJ2-1, with D unclear. The CDR3 has 12 residues. The V end was cut by 3 bases, the J end by 6 bases, with 6 bases between.

This clonotype was detected ten times or more. The V call is TRBV6-5, the J call TRBJ1-6, with TRBD1 identical over 8 bases. Germline CDR1 reads MNHEY; CDR2 reads SVGAGI. The ends lost 5 bases at V and 10 bases at J; junction bases unmatched: 10. The CDR3 has 15 residues. For the CDR3, the DNA is TGTGCCAGCAGTCAAACCGGACAGGGTAGCTCACCCCTCCACTTT. Encoded protein: CASSQTGQGSSPLHF.

This clonotype was found many times. The rearrangement joins TRBV7-9 to TRBJ2-2; weak D call: TRBD2 (6 bases). The germline CDR1 and CDR2 sequences are SEHNR and FQNEAQ (reference sequence). The CDR3 has 16 residues. Trimming took off 1 base at V and 7 bases at J, with 16 bases between the two ends. The CDR3 DNA is TGTGCCAGCAGCTTAGAACTAGCATTACCTCGCGGGGAGCTGTTTTTT. Its translation: CASSLELALPRGELFF. Full variable domain (rest looked up from reference TRBV7-9 and TRBJ2-2): DTGVSQNPRHKITKRGQNVTFRCDPISEHNRLYWYRQTLGQGPEFLTYFQNEAQLEKSRLLSDRFSAERPKGSFSTLEIQRTEQGDSAMYLCASSLELALPRGELFFGEGSRLTVL.

This clonotype came up many times. The chain recombines TRBV29-1 with TRBJ2-5, with a weak D call TRBD2 (5 bases). Germline-derived CDR1 and CDR2 are SQVTM and ANQGSEA. V lost 8 bases, J lost 10 bases, and 20 bases lay in between. The CDR3 consists of 12 residues. In DNA form, the CDR3 reads TGCAGCATCTACGACCGCCGCGGAGGCCAGTACTTC. This gives the protein CSIYDRRGGQYF.

The V call is TRBV6-1, the J call TRBJ2-7; 8 bases map to TRBD1. V gave up 6 bases and J gave up 3 bases; unmatched junction bases: 10. This CDR3 has 15 amino acids. The germline CDR1 and CDR2 sequences are MNHNS and SASEGT. CDR3 region: CASSRTGSENYEQYF. The CDR3 bases are TGTGCCAGCAGCAGGACAGGGTCCGAAAACTACGAGCAGTACTTC.

The sample holds many counts of this clonotype. The chain recombines TRBV7-2 with TRBJ2-4, with a weak D call TRBD2 (6 bases). Looked up from germline, CDR1 is SGHTA and CDR2 is FQGNSA. The V end lost 6 bases, the J end lost 9 bases, and 21 bases lay between the germline ends. The CDR3 contains 15 residues. CDR3 nucleotide sequence: TGTGCCAGCAGACCCCGGCCGTCGGGGCGGGGCATTCAGTACTTC. As protein: CASRPRPSGRGIQYF.

This clonotype showed up just a few times. This chain joins TRBV19 and TRBJ1-5, with a possible D match to TRBD1 (6 bases). CDR3 length equals 16 residues. Trimming cost V 5 bases and J 0 bases, with 14 bases left between them. The V gene's germline CDR1 is LNHDA and CDR2 SQIVND (reference sequence). CDR3 sequence (DNA): TGTGCCAGTAGTTCGCCAGGGGCGGTTAGCAATCAGCCCCAGCATTTT. It specifies CASSSPGAVSNQPQHF.

Ten or more counts support this clonotype. The V gene is TRBV3-1, the J gene TRBJ1-1, with a possible D match to TRBD1 (6 bases). The CDR3 runs to 15 residues. Germline V gene data show CDR1 as LGHDT and CDR2 as YNNKEL (reference sequence). The V end lost 3 bases, the J end lost 1 base, and 12 bases lay between the germline ends. CDR3 loop: CASSHSPGANTEAFF. The CDR3 DNA reads as TGTGCCAGCAGCCATTCTCCAGGGGCGAACACTGAAGCTTTCTTT.

V usage is TRBV9 and J usage is TRBJ2-7; TRBD1 agrees at 7 bases. V trimming: 1 base; J trimming: 6 bases; junction bases outside the gene matches: 13. The CDR3 loop spans 16 amino acids. The germline CDR1 and CDR2 sequences are SGDLS and YYNGEE. As DNA, the CDR3 is TGTGCCAGCAGCGTAAGCCCCGACAGGGAAAGGGGCGAGCAGTACTTC. It codes for CASSVSPDRERGEQYF.

This rearrangement joins TRBV3-1 to TRBJ2-7; perhaps TRBD2 as D (7 bases). The CDR3 is 15 residues long. V lost 0 bases to trimming and J lost 2 bases, with 11 bases between them. Germline V gives CDR1 LGHDT, CDR2 YNNKEL (reference sequence). The CDR3 nucleotides are TGTGCCAGCAGCCAAGAGGAGGGGGGGACCTACGAGCAGTACTTC. This encodes CASSQEEGGTYEQYF.

V usage is TRBV6-5 and J usage is TRBJ2-7, with D possibly being TRBD1 (6 bases). Germline CDR1 and CDR2: MNHEY and SVGAGI. Trimming removed 4 bases at V and 9 bases at J, with 10 bases between. The CDR3 covers 11 residues. The CDR3 DNA reads TGTGCCAGCAGTTCAGGGGTTCGGCAGTACTTC. Its protein is CASSSGVRQYF.

This clonotype occurred many times. The chain has TRBV11-2 and TRBJ1-3; no clear D. The CDR3 runs 15 residues. Germline V CDR1 and CDR2: SGHAT, FQNNGV. V was trimmed by 0 bases and J by 0 bases, leaving 6 bases between them. The CDR3 here is CASSLDGSSGNTIYF. The CDR3 DNA sequence: TGTGCCAGCAGCTTAGACGGCAGCTCTGGAAACACCATATATTTT. The full variable domain, completed using reference TRBV11-2 and TRBJ1-3, is EAGVAQSPRYKIIEKRQSVAFWCNPISGHATLYWYQQILGQGPKLLIQFQNNGVVDDSQLPKDRFSAERLKGVDSTLKIQPAKLEDSAVYLCASSLDGSSGNTIYFGEGSWLTVV.

This clonotype was detected ten times or more. The J gene is TRBJ2-1, the V gene TRBV28, with D perhaps matching TRBD1 (7 bases). From germline, CDR1 is MDHEN and CDR2 SYDVKM. CDR3 size: 16 residues. The ends were cut back, 5 bases at V and 7 bases at J, with 21 bases in the middle. CDR3 loop: CASSPIRAGQLNEQFF. The DNA for the CDR3 is TGTGCCAGCAGTCCGATTAGGGCGGGACAGTTGAATGAGCAGTTCTTC. Combining the CDR3 with reference TRBV28 and TRBJ2-1 gives the whole variable domain DVKVTQSSRYLVKRTGEKVFLECVQDMDHENMFWYRQDPGLGLRLIYFSYDVKMKEKGDIPEGYSVSREKKERFSLILESASTNQTSMYLCASSPIRAGQLNEQFFGPGTRLTVL.

This clonotype showed up just a few times. The chain combines TRBV7-9 with TRBJ1-2, with D hard to call. Germline loops: CDR1 SEHNR, CDR2 FQNEAQ (reference sequence). V was pared by 1 base and J by 5 bases, with 8 bases between. This CDR3 has 13 residues. This CDR3 reads CASSLGTKYGYTF. CDR3 nucleotides: TGTGCCAGCAGCTTAGGAACAAAATATGGCTACACCTTC.

This clonotype was detected only a few times. The chain has TRBV19 and TRBJ2-2; 7 bases agree with TRBD2. The CDR3 loop spans 15 amino acids. V shed 2 bases and J 4 bases; nucleotides not matched to a gene: 4. The germline V gene encodes CDR1 LNHDA and CDR2 SQIVND (reference sequence). The CDR3 DNA sequence: TGTGCCAGTAGTATACTAGCGGAAGGCACCGGGGAGCTGTTTTTT. Amino acids: CASSILAEGTGELFF.

This clonotype occurred many times. This chain connects TRBV7-8 to TRBJ2-7, with a possible D match to TRBD1 (6 bases). The ends were cut back, 2 bases at V and 0 bases at J, with 8 bases in the middle. Per the germline V gene, CDR1 is SGHVS and CDR2 is FQNEAQ. This CDR3 has 14 residues. The CDR3 DNA reads as TGTGCCAGCAGCTTATGGACAGACTCCTACGAGCAGTACTTC. As protein: CASSLWTDSYEQYF.

The V and J genes are TRBV29-1 and TRBJ1-1; 10 bases line up with TRBD1. Germline V gives CDR1 SQVTM, CDR2 ANQGSEA. V shed 6 bases and J 4 bases; nucleotides not matched to a gene: 2. CDR3 length: 12 residues. The CDR3 reads CSVDRGATEAFF. For the CDR3, the DNA is TGCAGCGTGGACAGGGGGGCCACTGAAGCTTTCTTT.

This clonotype was observed many times. The chain carries TRBV6-1 and TRBJ2-2, with TRBD1 matching 8 bases. The CDR3 has 16 residues. The germline CDR1 and CDR2 sequences are MNHNS and SASEGT. After removal of 8 bases from V and 3 bases from J, the junction contained 11 bases not matched to a gene. This CDR3 is CASLPLQGAYTGELFF. The CDR3 nucleotides read TGTGCCAGCCTCCCTCTGCAGGGGGCTTACACCGGGGAGCTGTTTTTT.

The rearrangement joins TRBV2 to TRBJ1-6; a possible D gene is TRBD1 (5 bases). There are 14 residues in the CDR3. V was trimmed by 4 bases and J by 9 bases, leaving 13 bases between them. The germline CDR1 and CDR2 sequences are SNHLY and FYNNEI. The CDR3 bases are TGTGCCAGCAGTGTATCAGGGTCTGGTTCACCCCTCCACTTT. Protein product: CASSVSGSGSPLHF.

This clonotype showed up just a few times. The CDR3 is CSAREASGPYEQYF. CDR3 in DNA: TGCAGCGCCCGGGAGGCTAGCGGTCCCTACGAGCAGTACTTC. This chain joins TRBV29-1 and TRBJ2-7, with TRBD2 identical over 7 bases. J was trimmed by 2 bases and V by 7 bases; bases with no gene match: 11. The CDR3 has 14 amino acids. Germline-derived CDR1 and CDR2 are SQVTM and ANQGSEA.

The CDR3 protein is CATSRDPNPGGYGYTF. The CDR3 nucleotides are TGTGCCACCAGCAGAGATCCCAATCCCGGAGGCTATGGCTACACCTTC. J is TRBJ1-2 and V is TRBV15; no clear D. The CDR3 spans 16 residues. Trimming took off 0 bases at V and 4 bases at J, with 15 bases between the two ends. Germline V gene sequence: CDR1 LNHNV, CDR2 YYDKDF (reference sequence).

This clonotype has just a few counts. As DNA, the CDR3 is TGCAGCGTGGAGAGGCTAGAGCGGGCGGGCGTCTACGAGCAGTACTTC. As protein: CSVERLERAGVYEQYF. The chain couples TRBV29-1 to TRBJ2-7; tentative D call: TRBD2 (6 bases). Trimming removed 6 bases at V and 3 bases at J, with 24 bases between. The length of the CDR3 is 16 residues. Germline CDR1 SQVTM, CDR2 ANQGSEA.